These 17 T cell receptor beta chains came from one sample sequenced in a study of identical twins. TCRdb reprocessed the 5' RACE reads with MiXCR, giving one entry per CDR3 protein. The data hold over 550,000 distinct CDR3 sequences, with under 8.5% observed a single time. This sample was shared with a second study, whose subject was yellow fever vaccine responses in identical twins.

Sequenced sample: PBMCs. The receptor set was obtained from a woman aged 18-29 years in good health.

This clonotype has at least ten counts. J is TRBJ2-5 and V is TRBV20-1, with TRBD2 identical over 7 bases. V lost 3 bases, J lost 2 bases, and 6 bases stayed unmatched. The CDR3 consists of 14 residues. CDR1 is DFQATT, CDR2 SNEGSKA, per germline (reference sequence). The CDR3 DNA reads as TGCAGTGCTAGGATACCGGGACTACAAGAGACCCAGTACTTC. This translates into CSARIPGLQETQYF.

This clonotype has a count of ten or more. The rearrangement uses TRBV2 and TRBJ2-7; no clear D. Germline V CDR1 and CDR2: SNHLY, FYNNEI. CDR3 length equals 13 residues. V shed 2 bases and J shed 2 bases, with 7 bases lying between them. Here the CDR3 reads CASSENLAYEQYV. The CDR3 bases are TGTGCCAGCAGTGAAAACTTGGCCTACGAGCAGTACGTC.

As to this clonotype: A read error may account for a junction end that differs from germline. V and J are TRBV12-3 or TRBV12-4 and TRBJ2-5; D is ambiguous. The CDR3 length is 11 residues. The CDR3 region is CASSIQETRYF. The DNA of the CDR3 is TGTGCCAGCAGTATACAAGAGACCCGGTACTTC.

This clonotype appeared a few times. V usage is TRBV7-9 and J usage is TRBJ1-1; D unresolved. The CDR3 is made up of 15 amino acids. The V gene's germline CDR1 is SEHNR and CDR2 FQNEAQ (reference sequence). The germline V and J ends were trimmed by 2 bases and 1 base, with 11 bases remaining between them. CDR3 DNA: TGTGCCAGCAGCTTAAAGGGATCATGGAACACTGAAGCTTTCTTT. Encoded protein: CASSLKGSWNTEAFF.

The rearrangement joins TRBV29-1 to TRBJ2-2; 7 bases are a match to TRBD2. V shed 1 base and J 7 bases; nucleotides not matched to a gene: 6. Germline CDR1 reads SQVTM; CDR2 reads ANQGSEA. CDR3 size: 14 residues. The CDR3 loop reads CSVEVGLGHGELFF. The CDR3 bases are TGCAGCGTTGAAGTTGGACTAGGTCACGGGGAGCTGTTTTTT.

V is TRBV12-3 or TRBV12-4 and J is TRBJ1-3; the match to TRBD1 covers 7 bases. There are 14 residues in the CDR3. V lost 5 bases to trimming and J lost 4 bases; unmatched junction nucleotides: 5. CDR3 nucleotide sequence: TGTGCCAGCAGTACAGGGGATTCAGGAAACACCATATATTTT. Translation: CASSTGDSGNTIYF.

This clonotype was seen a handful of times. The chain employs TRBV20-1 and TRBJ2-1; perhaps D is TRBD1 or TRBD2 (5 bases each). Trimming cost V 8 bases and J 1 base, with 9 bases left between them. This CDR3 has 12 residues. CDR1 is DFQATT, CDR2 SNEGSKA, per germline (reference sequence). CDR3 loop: CSTGTSYNEQFF. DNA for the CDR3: TGCAGTACCGGGACGTCCTACAATGAGCAGTTCTTC.

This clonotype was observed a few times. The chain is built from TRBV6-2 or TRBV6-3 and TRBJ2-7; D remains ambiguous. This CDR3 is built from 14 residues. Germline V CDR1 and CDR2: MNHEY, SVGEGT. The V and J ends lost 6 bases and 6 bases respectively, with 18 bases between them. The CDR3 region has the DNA TGTGCCAGCAGCCTAGTGGCTACACAGAGCGAGCAGTACGTC. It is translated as CASSLVATQSEQYV.

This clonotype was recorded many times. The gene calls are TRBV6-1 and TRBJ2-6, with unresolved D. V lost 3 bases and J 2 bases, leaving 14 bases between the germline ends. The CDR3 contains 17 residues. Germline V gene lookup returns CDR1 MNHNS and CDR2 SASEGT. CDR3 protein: CASSDISQRTGANVLTF. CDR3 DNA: TGTGCCAGCAGTGACATTTCGCAGAGGACTGGGGCCAACGTCCTGACTTTC.

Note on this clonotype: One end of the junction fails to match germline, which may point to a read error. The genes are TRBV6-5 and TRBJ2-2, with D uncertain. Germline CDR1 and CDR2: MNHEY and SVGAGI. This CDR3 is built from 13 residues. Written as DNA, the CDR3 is TGTGCCAGCCGTTACTCGGGTAGCGGGGAGCTGTTTTTT. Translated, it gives CASRYSGSGELFF.

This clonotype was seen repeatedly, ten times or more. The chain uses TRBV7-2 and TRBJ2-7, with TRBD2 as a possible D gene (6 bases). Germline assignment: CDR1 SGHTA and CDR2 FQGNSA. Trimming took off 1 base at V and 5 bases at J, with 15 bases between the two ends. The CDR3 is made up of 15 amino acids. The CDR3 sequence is CASSLVAGTFHEQYF. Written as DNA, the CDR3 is TGTGCCAGCAGCTTAGTGGCGGGAACCTTCCACGAGCAGTACTTC.

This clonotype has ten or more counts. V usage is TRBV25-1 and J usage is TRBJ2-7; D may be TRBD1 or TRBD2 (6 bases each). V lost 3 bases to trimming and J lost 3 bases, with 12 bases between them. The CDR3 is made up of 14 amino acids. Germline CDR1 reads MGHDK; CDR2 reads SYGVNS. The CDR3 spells CASSETRGNYEQYV. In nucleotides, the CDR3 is TGTGCCAGCAGTGAGACTAGGGGGAACTACGAGCAGTACGTC.

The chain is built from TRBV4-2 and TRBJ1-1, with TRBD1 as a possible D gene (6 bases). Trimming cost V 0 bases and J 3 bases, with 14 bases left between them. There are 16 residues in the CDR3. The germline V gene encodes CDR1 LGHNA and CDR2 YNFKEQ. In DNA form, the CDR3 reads TGTGCCAGCAGCCAAGATCCCAGGGGAGGGGACACTGAAGCTTTCTTT. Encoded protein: CASSQDPRGGDTEAFF.

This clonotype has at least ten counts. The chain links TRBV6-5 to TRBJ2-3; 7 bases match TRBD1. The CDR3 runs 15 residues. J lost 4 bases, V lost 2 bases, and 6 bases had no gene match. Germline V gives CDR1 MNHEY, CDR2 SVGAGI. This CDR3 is CASSYRQGLADTQYF. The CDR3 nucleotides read TGTGCCAGCAGTTACCGACAGGGTTTGGCAGATACGCAGTATTTT.

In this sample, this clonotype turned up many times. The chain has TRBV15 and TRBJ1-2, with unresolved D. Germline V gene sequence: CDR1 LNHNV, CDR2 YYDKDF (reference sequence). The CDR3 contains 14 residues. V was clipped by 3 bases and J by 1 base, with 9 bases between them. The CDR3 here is CATSRSGSNYGYTF. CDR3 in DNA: TGTGCCACCAGCAGGTCCGGGAGTAACTATGGCTACACCTTC.

This CDR3 is CASRLVETQYF. CDR3 coding DNA: TGTGCCAGCAGGCTCGTAGAGACCCAGTACTTC. The chain uses TRBV6-5 and TRBJ2-5, with D hard to call. Trimming took 6 bases from V and 4 from J, leaving 6 bases between them. The CDR3 length is 11 residues. Germline values: CDR1 MNHEY, CDR2 SVGAGI.

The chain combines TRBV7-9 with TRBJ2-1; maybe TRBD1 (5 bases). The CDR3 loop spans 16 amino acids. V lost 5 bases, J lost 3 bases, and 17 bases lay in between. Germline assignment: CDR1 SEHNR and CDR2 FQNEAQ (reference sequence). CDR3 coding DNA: TGTGCCAGCAGCACCTTTGGGCAGGGAAACTACAATGAGCAGTTCTTC. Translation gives CASSTFGQGNYNEQFF.